Shown below are 26 T cell receptor beta chains from a single sample sequenced in a study of a mutant IDH1 vaccine in newly diagnosed glioma. Time point described: week 23, last vaccination. A single vaccine dose contained 300 ug of mutant IDH1 20-mer peptide, and topical imiquimod was used with it. These receptors' targets are unknown. Here immunoSEQ multiplex PCR was the method, and the copy in TCRdb shows in-frame clones only, minus some. The data contain about 29,000 clones, about 85% of them singletons. Here the sequenced sample was PBMCs, taken from a glioma patient whose treatment included an IDH1 peptide vaccine. These receptors all come from a woman under 30 with glioma.

In this sample, this clone turned up a few times. J is TRBJ1-2 and V is TRBV29-1; D is perhaps TRBD1 (6 bases). V lost 6 bases and J 2 bases, leaving 16 bases between the germline ends. Germline lookup yields CDR1 SQVTM and CDR2 ANQGSEA. The CDR3 consists of 14 residues. The CDR3 protein is CSVNRLQGNYGYTF. DNA of the CDR3: TGCAGCGTCAACCGCCTACAGGGAAACTATGGCTACACCTTC.

This chain links TRBV5-1 with TRBJ2-1, with 8 bases identical to TRBD2. This CDR3 region has 15 residues. V was pared by 4 bases and J by 6 bases, with 9 bases of the junction left unmatched. The germline CDR1 and CDR2 sequences are SGHRS and YFSETQ. The CDR3 region has the DNA TGCGCCAGCAGCCCCAGTCACCGGGGGGGCAATGAGCAGTTCTTC. The encoded protein is CASSPSHRGGNEQFF.

The CDR3 protein is CASGLATGKYGYTF. CDR3 nucleotides: TGTGCTAGTGGTTTGGCAACAGGGAAGTATGGCTACACCTTC. The J gene is TRBJ1-2, the V gene TRBV12-5, with TRBD1 as a possible D gene (6 bases). CDR1 LGHNT and CDR2 FRNRAP come from the germline V gene. The CDR3 is 14 residues long. V was clipped by 1 base and J by 5 bases, with 11 bases between them.

Only a few counts were recorded for this clone. This chain connects TRBV2 to TRBJ2-7, with TRBD1 matching 9 bases. This CDR3 comprises 14 residues. Trimming removed 7 bases from V and 3 bases from J; junction bases left unmatched: 7. Germline V gives CDR1 SNHLY, CDR2 FYNNEI. The CDR3 region is CASTGQGTVYEQYF. CDR3 nucleotides: TGTGCCAGCACCGGACAGGGGACAGTCTACGAGCAGTACTTC.

This chain uses TRBV7-6 with TRBJ2-1; 10 bases fit TRBD2. The germline V gene has CDR1 SGHVS and CDR2 FNYEAQ. The CDR3 has 15 residues. Losses at the gene ends were 4 bases for V and 6 bases for J; bases not matched to a gene: 6. This CDR3 is CASSSAGGLGNEQFF. In nucleotides, the CDR3 is TGTGCCAGCAGCTCAGCGGGAGGGTTGGGCAATGAGCAGTTCTTC.

The genes are TRBV2 and TRBJ1-2; weak D call: TRBD1 (5 bases). Germline V gives CDR1 SNHLY, CDR2 FYNNEI. V lost 3 bases to trimming and J lost 10 bases, with 6 bases between them. CDR3 length equals 10 residues. DNA of the CDR3: TGTGCCAGCAGTGATGGGGCCTACACCTTC. It translates to CASSDGAYTF.

The V gene is TRBV27, the J gene TRBJ1-5; D perhaps matches TRBD1 (6 bases). V gave up 5 bases and J gave up 0 bases, with 14 bases separating them. The V gene's germline CDR1 is MNHEY and CDR2 SMNVEV (reference sequence). CDR3 size: 16 residues. The CDR3 DNA is TGTGCCAGCAGTAACCTGGGACAATATAGCAATCAGCCCCAGCATTTT. It translates to CASSNLGQYSNQPQHF.

This clone came up a few times. The chain employs TRBV6-4 and TRBJ1-2, with D possibly matching TRBD1 (5 bases). CDR1 and CDR2 from the germline V gene are MRHNA and SNTAGT. This CDR3 has 16 residues. Trimming removed 3 bases at V and 0 bases at J, with 14 bases between. CDR3 coding DNA: TGTGCCAGCAGTGAAACGGCTTGGGGCGCTAACTATGGCTACACCTTC. Protein product: CASSETAWGANYGYTF.

The chain has TRBV4-1 and TRBJ2-7, with no clear D. Trimming cost V 1 base and J 0 bases, with 13 bases left between them. The germline V gene encodes CDR1 MGHRA and CDR2 YSYEKL. The CDR3 covers 16 residues. This CDR3 is CASSQGTVPSSYEQYF. In nucleotides, the CDR3 is TGCGCCAGCAGCCAAGGAACAGTCCCAAGCTCCTACGAGCAGTACTTC.

This sequence joins TRBV25-1 and TRBJ2-7; the match to TRBD1 covers 8 bases. With 5 bases clipped from V and 3 bases from J, the junction kept 15 bases outside the gene matches. This CDR3 region has 17 residues. Germline V gene sequence: CDR1 MGHDK, CDR2 SYGVNS. The CDR3 DNA reads TGTGCCAGCAGTACCGACCCCCGATGGGACAGGTTCTACGAGCAGTACTTC. This encodes CASSTDPRWDRFYEQYF.

This rearrangement joins TRBV5-1 to TRBJ2-7; D not resolved. V shed 3 bases and J shed 5 bases, with 12 bases lying between them. CDR1 is SGHRS, CDR2 YFSETQ, per germline. CDR3 size: 13 residues. The CDR3 loop is CASSSDLTHEQYF. The DNA of the CDR3 is TGCGCCAGCAGCTCCGACCTGACCCACGAGCAGTACTTC.

The V and J genes are TRBV19 and TRBJ1-2; 7 nucleotides match TRBD1. V shed 5 bases, J shed 4 bases, and the junction held 13 bases outside the gene matches. Germline CDR1 reads LNHDA; CDR2 reads SQIVND (reference sequence). This CDR3 is built from 16 residues. CDR3 residues: CASSVKGGQITYGYTF. In DNA form, the CDR3 reads TGTGCCAGTAGTGTTAAAGGGGGACAGATAACCTATGGCTACACCTTC.

The rearrangement uses TRBV5-1 and TRBJ1-1, with TRBD1 matching 8 bases. The CDR3 loop spans 13 amino acids. Trimming took 8 bases from V and 5 from J; bases not matched to a gene: 8. Germline assignment: CDR1 SGHRS and CDR2 YFSETQ. This chain's CDR3 is CASMTGVGTEAFF. The CDR3 DNA reads TGCGCCAGTATGACAGGGGTGGGGACTGAAGCTTTCTTT.

The gene calls are TRBV6-5 and TRBJ2-7; D is uncertain. Germline V gene sequence: CDR1 MNHEY, CDR2 SVGAGI. The CDR3 sequence is 14 residues long. Trimming shortened V by 5 bases and J by 2 bases, and 13 bases separated the two germline ends. The DNA of the CDR3 is TGTGCCAGCAGTCCCGCAGGCAGTGCCTACGAGCAGTACTTC. This encodes CASSPAGSAYEQYF.

The chain couples TRBV5-6 to TRBJ1-3; 9 nucleotides agree with TRBD1. The CDR3 runs 15 residues. Trimming cost V 2 bases and J 4 bases; bases outside gene matches: 4. Germline-derived CDR1 and CDR2 are SGHDT and YYEEEE. As DNA, the CDR3 is TGTGCCAGCAGCTTACAGGGGGCTGGAGGAAACACCATATATTTT. Residues: CASSLQGAGGNTIYF.

V gene TRBV7-2 combines with J gene TRBJ1-1, with TRBD1 matching 8 bases. The V gene end was trimmed by 1 base and the J gene end by 6 bases; junction bases not matched to a gene: 7. Germline V gives CDR1 SGHTA, CDR2 FQGNSA. The CDR3 spans 15 residues. The DNA of the CDR3 is TGTGCCAGCAGCTTAGGCATTGACAGGGGCGCTGAAGCTTTCTTT. Protein sequence: CASSLGIDRGAEAFF.

The chain employs TRBV18 and TRBJ1-1; D perhaps matches TRBD1 (5 bases). Germline values: CDR1 KGHSH, CDR2 LQKENI. This CDR3 has 14 residues. Trimming pared 3 bases from V and 4 bases from J, leaving 12 bases between. CDR3 sequence: CASSPERGGTEAFF. The CDR3 DNA reads TGTGCCAGCTCACCGGAAAGGGGAGGCACTGAAGCTTTCTTT.

The DNA for the CDR3 is TGTGCCAGCAGCTTATCAGGCAAGGGGGCTGAAGCTTTCTTT. Its translation is CASSLSGKGAEAFF. The V call is TRBV7-8, the J call TRBJ1-1, with D possibly being TRBD1 (6 bases). Germline CDR1 is SGHVS and CDR2 is FQNEAQ. Trimming left V 2 bases short and J 6 bases short, with 13 bases between. The CDR3 length is 14 residues.

The rearrangement uses TRBV5-3 and TRBJ1-1; D uncertain. TRBV5-3 is labeled an ORF, and its function is uncertain. Trimming left V 1 base short and J 1 base short, with 17 bases between. The length of the CDR3 is 17 residues. CDR3 loop: CARSLRGYLRRNTEAFF. CDR3 nucleotide sequence: TGTGCCAGAAGCTTGAGAGGGTACTTAAGGAGGAACACTGAAGCTTTCTTT.

The CDR3 region is CASSHDRISSQPQHF. For the CDR3, the DNA is TGTGCCAGCAGCCATGACAGAATATCCAGTCAGCCCCAGCATTTT. The chain combines TRBV6-6 with TRBJ1-5, with D maybe TRBD1 (5 bases). Trimming removed 6 bases at V and 6 bases at J, with 18 bases between. The germline V gene encodes CDR1 MNHNY and CDR2 SVGAGI (reference sequence). The CDR3 has 15 residues.

The rearrangement uses TRBV7-2 and TRBJ2-7; D may be TRBD2 (7 bases). Germline lookup yields CDR1 SGHTA and CDR2 FQGNSA. The CDR3 consists of 14 residues. V was clipped by 4 bases and J by 6 bases, with 16 bases between them. CDR3: CASSSRGGVGEQYF. As DNA, the CDR3 is TGTGCCAGCAGCTCAAGGGGGGGGGTCGGCGAGCAGTACTTC.

The chain employs TRBV5-1 and TRBJ2-5, with 8 bases identical to TRBD1. Trimming took 4 bases from V and 1 from J; bases not matched to a gene: 6. Germline CDR1 is SGHRS and CDR2 is YFSETQ. The CDR3 runs to 15 residues. The CDR3 DNA reads as TGCGCCAGCAGCGTATCGGGACAGGTCCAAGAGACCCAGTACTTC. Encoded protein: CASSVSGQVQETQYF.

The chain employs TRBV5-1 and TRBJ1-3; 9 bases align to TRBD1. V dropped 0 bases and J dropped 8; count of bases not matched to a gene: 3. Germline V gene lookup returns CDR1 SGHRS and CDR2 YFSETQ. This CDR3 has 14 amino acids. CDR3 sequence: CASSLGGQGYTIYF. Written as DNA, the CDR3 is TGCGCCAGCAGCTTGGGGGGACAGGGATACACCATATATTTT.

This clone showed up just once. V and J are TRBV7-8 and TRBJ1-2; TRBD1 aligns across 10 bases. The CDR3 covers 16 residues. The germline CDR1 and CDR2 sequences are SGHVS and FQNEAQ. V shed 1 base, J shed 5 bases, and the junction held 7 bases outside the gene matches. The CDR3 coding sequence is TGTGCCAGCAGCTTAGGACAACCGGGACAGGGGTATGGCTACACCTTC. Translated: CASSLGQPGQGYGYTF. Drawing the rest from reference TRBV7-8 and TRBJ1-2, the complete variable domain is GAGVSQSPRYKVAKRGQDVALRCDPISGHVSLFWYQQALGQGPEFLTYFQNEAQLDKSGLPSDRFFAERPEGSVSTLKIQRTQQEDSAVYLCASSLGQPGQGYGYTFGSGTRLTVV.

V usage is TRBV6-1 and J usage is TRBJ1-5, with TRBD1 identical over 7 bases. V trimming: 6 bases; J trimming: 4 bases; junction bases outside the gene matches: 9. CDR1 is MNHNS, CDR2 SASEGT, per germline. The CDR3 extends over 15 amino acids. CDR3 loop: CASRQMGQSNQPQHF. The CDR3 bases are TGTGCCAGCAGACAAATGGGACAGTCTAATCAGCCCCAGCATTTT.

V and J are TRBV11-2 and TRBJ2-5, with 13 positions matching TRBD2. This CDR3 region has 17 residues. V lost 3 bases, J lost 3 bases, and 7 bases stayed unmatched. Per the germline V gene, CDR1 is SGHAT and CDR2 is FQNNGV. The CDR3 DNA sequence: TGTGCCAGCAGCTTCCTAACGGGACTAGCGGGAAAAGAGACCCAGTACTTC. As protein: CASSFLTGLAGKETQYF.